These 18 T cell receptor beta chains were sequenced from one sample in a study of T cell responses to AZD1222 COVID-19 vaccine. Only in-frame clones appear in the TCRdb table, and some are missing; sequencing was by immunoSEQ multiplex PCR. The table records roughly 180,000 clones, 85% to 90% of them present only once. The sequencing here drew on peripheral blood, taken on day 0 of AZD1222 vaccination. These receptors all come from an adult in good health.

This chain uses TRBV5-1 with TRBJ1-5; TRBD1 is a possible D gene (5 bases). The V end lost 5 bases, the J end lost 0 bases, and 15 bases lay between the germline ends. The germline V gene encodes CDR1 SGHRS and CDR2 YFSETQ. CDR3 length: 16 amino acids. The CDR3 spells CASRPTSQDSNQPQHF. In nucleotides, the CDR3 is TGCGCCAGCAGACCGACCTCACAGGATAGCAATCAGCCCCAGCATTTT.

The chain combines TRBV19 with TRBJ1-5; 8 bases map to TRBD1. V shed 2 bases, J shed 0 bases, and the junction held 12 bases outside the gene matches. Germline V lookup: CDR1 LNHDA, CDR2 SQIVND (reference sequence). CDR3 length: 19 residues. The CDR3 DNA reads TGTGCCAGTAGTATAAGGTGGCAGGGGGCATCGAATAGCAATCAGCCCCAGCATTTT. Its translation: CASSIRWQGASNSNQPQHF.

The chain couples TRBV6-2 or TRBV6-3 to TRBJ1-2; D might be TRBD1 (6 bases). CDR1 and CDR2 from the germline V gene are MNHEY and SVGEGT. V lost 6 bases and J 4 bases, leaving 18 bases between the germline ends. The length of the CDR3 is 15 residues. The CDR3 loop is CASSQRGATSYGYTF. As DNA, the CDR3 is TGTGCCAGCAGCCAAAGGGGGGCTACTAGCTATGGCTACACCTTC.

This clone was seen once. The chain links TRBV6-6 to TRBJ2-2, with D possibly TRBD1 on 5 matching bases. The germline V gene encodes CDR1 MNHNY and CDR2 SVGAGI (reference sequence). CDR3 length: 13 amino acids. V was shortened by 5 bases and J by 5 bases, with 9 bases between the two germline ends. CDR3 in DNA: TGTGCCAGCAGTGTCCCAGGGACCGGGGAGCTGTTTTTT. It translates to CASSVPGTGELFF.

V and J are TRBV30 and TRBJ2-2; D remains ambiguous. From germline, CDR1 is GTSNPN and CDR2 SVGIG (reference sequence). The CDR3 spans 12 residues. Trimming pared 4 bases from V and 3 bases from J, leaving 6 bases between. CDR3: CAWTPDTGELFF. CDR3 in DNA: TGTGCCTGGACCCCGGACACCGGGGAGCTGTTTTTT.

This rearrangement joins TRBV28 to TRBJ2-7, with D perhaps assigned TRBD1 or TRBD2 (6 bases each). Trimming cost V 8 bases and J 6 bases, with 20 bases left between them. CDR1 MDHEN and CDR2 SYDVKM come from the germline V gene. The CDR3 contains 14 residues. This chain's CDR3 is CASRSPRDNTEQYF. The CDR3, as DNA: TGTGCCAGCCGCTCCCCGCGGGACAACACCGAGCAGTACTTC. Looking up the rest from reference TRBV28 and TRBJ2-7 gives the full variable domain: DVKVTQSSRYLVKRTGEKVFLECVQDMDHENMFWYRQDPGLGLRLIYFSYDVKMKEKGDIPEGYSVSREKKERFSLILESASTNQTSMYLCASRSPRDNTEQYFGPGTRLTVT.

V and J are TRBV28 and TRBJ1-2; D is possibly TRBD1 (5 bases). Trimming removed 2 bases from V and 4 bases from J, with 17 bases in between. The CDR3 extends over 16 amino acids. Germline values: CDR1 MDHEN, CDR2 SYDVKM. In DNA, the CDR3 is TGTGCCAGCAGTTTACCCCCGTACAGGACGAGCTATGGCTACACCTTC. Its translation: CASSLPPYRTSYGYTF.

This chain links TRBV15 with TRBJ2-1; D perhaps matches TRBD1 (5 bases). Trimming stripped 2 bases from V and 0 bases from J, with 11 bases between. The germline CDR1 and CDR2 sequences are LNHNV and YYDKDF (reference sequence). This CDR3 is built from 16 residues. The CDR3 loop reads CATSRPLQGSYNEQFF. The DNA for the CDR3 is TGTGCCACCAGCAGACCACTTCAGGGCTCCTACAATGAGCAGTTCTTC.

This clone turned up a few times. The CDR3 reads CASSLNGLAYQETQYF. In DNA, the CDR3 is TGTGCCAGCAGCTTAAACGGGCTGGCATACCAAGAGACCCAGTACTTC. The rearrangement links TRBV7-3 to TRBJ2-5; D ambiguous. The length of the CDR3 is 16 residues. The V gene lost 1 base and the J gene lost 0 bases, with 12 bases spanning the gap. Germline V gene sequence: CDR1 SGHTA, CDR2 FQGTGA.

The chain has TRBV2 and TRBJ2-1, with a possible D match to TRBD1 (5 bases). The CDR3 is 15 amino acids. Germline V gene data show CDR1 as SNHLY and CDR2 as FYNNEI. The V gene lost 7 bases and the J gene lost 4 bases, with 17 bases spanning the gap. The chain's CDR3 is CASTGAGTEYNEQFF. In nucleotides, the CDR3 is TGTGCCAGCACTGGGGCTGGAACTGAATACAATGAGCAGTTCTTC. Variable domain in full (rest from reference TRBV2 and TRBJ2-1): EPEVTQTPSHQVTQMGQEVILRCVPISNHLYFYWYRQILGQKVEFLVSFYNNEISEKSEIFDDQFSVERPDGSNFTLKIRSTKLEDSAMYFCASTGAGTEYNEQFFGPGTRLTVL.

The V gene is TRBV5-5, the J gene TRBJ2-7; 7 nucleotides agree with TRBD1. Unmatched junction bases numbered 8, after V lost 2 bases and J lost 3 bases. The CDR3 runs 15 residues. Germline V gives CDR1 SGHKS, CDR2 YYEKEE (reference sequence). The CDR3 DNA sequence: TGTGCCAGCAGCTTAGAGCTCTGGACAGGCTACGAGCAGTACGTC. Protein sequence: CASSLELWTGYEQYV.

The CDR3 region is CASSLDYTDTQYF. The CDR3 DNA reads TGTGCCAGCAGCTTGGATTACACAGATACGCAGTATTTT. The rearrangement uses TRBV5-4 and TRBJ2-3; D remains unclear. With 0 bases removed from V and 2 bases from J, the gap between germline ends came to 4 bases. There are 13 residues in the CDR3. Germline CDR1 and CDR2: SGHNT and YYREEE (reference sequence).

The chain joins TRBV6-5 to TRBJ2-7; D is perhaps TRBD1 (6 bases). The germline V and J ends were trimmed by 11 bases and 2 bases, with 13 bases remaining between them. Germline lookup yields CDR1 MNHEY and CDR2 SVGAGI. The CDR3 consists of 12 residues. This chain's CDR3 is CASRDMPYEQYV. In nucleotides, the CDR3 is TGTGCCTCCCGGGACATGCCCTACGAGCAGTACGTC.

The chain joins TRBV19 to TRBJ2-3; no clear D gene. From germline, CDR1 is LNHDA and CDR2 SQIVND (reference sequence). The V end was cut by 3 bases, the J end by 2 bases, with 0 bases between. CDR3 length equals 11 residues. The CDR3 region has the DNA TGTGCCAGTAGTATCACAGATACGCAGTATTTT. It yields the protein CASSITDTQYF.

The J gene is TRBJ2-3, the V gene TRBV3-1 (or the pseudogene TRBV3-2); D is unresolved. The CDR3 totals 14 residues. The V end was cut by 3 bases, the J end by 5 bases, with 12 bases between. Per germline, CDR1 LGHDT and CDR2 YNNKEL (reference sequence). This CDR3 reads CASSQRSVVDTQYF. Written as DNA, the CDR3 is TGTGCCAGCAGCCAGAGGAGCGTTGTAGATACGCAGTATTTT.

The rearrangement joins TRBV27 to TRBJ1-1, with a possible D match to TRBD1 (5 bases). This CDR3 is 12 amino acids long. V shed 7 bases and J shed 3 bases, with 9 bases lying between them. Germline assignment: CDR1 MNHEY and CDR2 SMNVEV (reference sequence). The CDR3 spells CASKRGDTEAFF. CDR3 sequence (DNA): TGTGCCAGCAAAAGGGGAGACACTGAAGCTTTCTTT.

This chain links TRBV12-5 with TRBJ1-2, with no clear D. CDR1 and CDR2 (germline): LGHNT, FRNRAP. The V end was cut by 5 bases, the J end by 0 bases, with 25 bases between. The CDR3 has 19 amino acids. CDR3 protein: CASGPTDGRNQQANYGYTF. CDR3 coding DNA: TGTGCTAGTGGTCCTACGGACGGAAGAAACCAGCAAGCTAACTATGGCTACACCTTC.

The V gene is TRBV12-3 or TRBV12-4, the J gene TRBJ2-7, with D tentatively TRBD2 (6 bases). CDR3 length equals 13 residues. The V and J ends lost 5 bases and 3 bases respectively, with 11 bases between them. This CDR3 reads CASSLTGGYEQYF. Here the CDR3 DNA reads TGTGCCAGCAGTCTAACCGGGGGCTACGAGCAGTACTTC.